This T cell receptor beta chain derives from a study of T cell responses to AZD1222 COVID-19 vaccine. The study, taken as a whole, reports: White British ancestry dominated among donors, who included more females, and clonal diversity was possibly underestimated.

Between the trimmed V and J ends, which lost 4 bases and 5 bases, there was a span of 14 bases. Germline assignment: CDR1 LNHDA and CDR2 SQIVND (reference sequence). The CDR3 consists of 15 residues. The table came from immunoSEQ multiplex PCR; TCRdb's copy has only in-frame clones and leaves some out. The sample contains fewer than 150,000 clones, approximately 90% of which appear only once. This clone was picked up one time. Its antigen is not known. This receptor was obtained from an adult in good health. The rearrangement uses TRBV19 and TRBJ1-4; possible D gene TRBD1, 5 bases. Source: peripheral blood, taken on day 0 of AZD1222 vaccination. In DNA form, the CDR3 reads TGTGCCAGTAGTACCCATGACCGGGGGAATGAAAAACTGTTTTTT. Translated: CASSTHDRGNEKLFF.